This is a list of T cell receptor beta chains from one sample in a study of shared clonotypes between healthy human individuals. The repertoire was sequenced with immunoSEQ multiplex PCR; TCRdb's copy has only in-frame clones and lacks some. Here the sample spans a few million clones, approximately 95% being singletons. Sequencing used naive CD4+ T cells from PBMCs. The receptor set was obtained from a man in his late teens or twenties in good health. Some clones in this sample may be carry-over from other donors' samples. Both conserved end residues are part of each CDR3. The order of the fields is J gene, clone size, V gene, D gene, CDR3 DNA, CDR3 protein. The D gene is left open where the match is weak. Rows give clone size only sometimes, using once, few, many, or a class for an expanded clone.

TRBJ2-1 NA TRBV2 TRBD1 TGTGCCAGTAGACTGATCGGGACAGGGGGCAATGAGCAGTTCTTC CASRLIGTGGNEQFF
TRBJ2-6 NA TRBV18 NA TGTGCCAGCTCACCCATCTCTGGGGCCAACGTCCTGACTTTC CASSPISGANVLTF
TRBJ2-7 NA TRBV27 NA TGTGCCAGCAGTTTAAGGGTCGAAAGCTCCTACGAGCAGTACTTC CASSLRVESSYEQYF
TRBJ1-4 NA TRBV5-8 NA TGTGCCAGCAGCTCCGCAAATGCAAATGAAAAACTGTTTTTT CASSSANANEKLFF
TRBJ2-7 NA TRBV5-4 NA TGTGCCAGCAGCTTGGTAGGGGGTCGACTTTACGAGCAGTACTTC CASSLVGGRLYEQYF
TRBJ2-5 NA TRBV5-1 TRBD2 TGCGCCAGCAGCTTGGTGGCGGGAGTGAGTGGGGAGACCCAGTACTTC CASSLVAGVSGETQYF
TRBJ2-3 NA TRBV7-9 NA TGTGCCAGCAGTACGGAGACCCCTAGCACAGATACGCAGTATTTT CASSTETPSTDTQYF
TRBJ2-6 NA TRBV4-1 NA TGCGCCAGCAGCCAAGGGCAGGGCTCCTCTGGGGCCAACGTCCTGACTTTC CASSQGQGSSGANVLTF
TRBJ2-5 once TRBV10-3 TRBD1 TGTGCCACCGGGACAGGGGGCCAAGAGACCCAGTACTTC CATGTGGQETQYF
TRBJ1-1 NA TRBV18 TRBD1 TGTGCCAGCTCACCACCTGGGGGGACAGCCCCTGAAGCTTTCTTT CASSPPGGTAPEAFF
TRBJ2-5 NA TRBV5-5 NA TGTGCCAGCAGCTTGTTGGTGGAGGGGAAGACCCAGTACTTC CASSLLVEGKTQYF
TRBJ1-2 NA TRBV19 NA TGTGCCAGTAGTATCTCGGGCCTCTATGGCTACACCTTC CASSISGLYGYTF
TRBJ2-1 once TRBV12-5 TRBD2 TGTGCTAGTGCCCCCCGAGGGGAGGGCCGCAATGAGCAGTTCTTC CASAPRGEGRNEQFF
TRBJ2-7 NA TRBV27 NA TGTGCCAGCCGAAAGACCGGGACACTCTCCTACGAGCAGTACTTC CASRKTGTLSYEQYF
TRBJ2-5 NA TRBV11-2 NA TGTGCCAGCAGCTCCCTGATGGTTGGGGTTGGTTCGGAGACCCAGTACTTC CASSSLMVGVGSETQYF
TRBJ1-5 once TRBV18 NA TGTGCCAGCTCACTCACCAGGGACGGATATCAGCCCCAGCATTTT CASSLTRDGYQPQHF
TRBJ2-1 NA TRBV10-1 TRBD2 TGCGCCAGCAGTGATGCGGGAGGGCCTAACAATGAGCAGTTCTTC CASSDAGGPNNEQFF
TRBJ2-7 NA TRBV15 NA TGTGCCACCAGCTTCGGGGAGGACGAGCAGTACTTC CATSFGEDEQYF
TRBJ2-1 NA TRBV10-3 TRBD2 TGTGCCATCAGTGGGACTAGCGGCTACAATGAGCAGTTCTTC CAISGTSGYNEQFF
TRBJ1-4 NA TRBV10-3 NA TGTGCCATCAGTGGCGGCAGTGGGGCAACTAATGAAAAACTGTTTTTT CAISGGSGATNEKLFF